The rows below give T cell receptor beta chains drawn from one sample of a study of cytomegalovirus exposure and HLA in healthy donors. Data came from immunoSEQ multiplex PCR; TCRdb stores just in-frame clones and leaves some out. This table has some 87,000 clones, around 80% appearing once. The material sequenced was PBMCs. Every receptor here comes from a man between 25 and 39 years old in good health and CMV-seronegative. The CDR3 runs from the conserved cysteine through the conserved F or W. Each record gives: J gene, clone size, D gene, V gene, CDR3 protein, CDR3 DNA. The D gene is left open where the match is weak. Expanded clones are given a class, and other clones once, few, many or no size at all.

TRBJ1-1	NA	NA	TRBV21-1	CASSKGRAPNTEAFF	TGTGCCAGCAGCAAAGGGAGGGCACCTAACACTGAAGCTTTCTTT
TRBJ1-2	NA	TRBD1	TRBV2	CASSERTGFSYGYTF	TGTGCCAGCAGTGAGAGGACAGGCTTCTCCTATGGCTACACCTTC
TRBJ1-3	NA	TRBD1	TRBV5-6	CASSFRTGGSGNTIYF	TGTGCCAGCAGCTTTAGGACAGGAGGTTCAGGAAACACCATATATTTT
TRBJ1-1	NA	NA	TRBV11-2	CASSLAGAAGTEAFF	TGTGCCAGCAGCTTAGCTGGGGCGGCTGGGACTGAAGCTTTCTTT
TRBJ1-5	NA	NA	TRBV19	CASSPPRASNQPQHF	TGTGCCAGTAGCCCCCCTAGAGCGAGCAATCAGCCCCAGCATTTT
TRBJ1-4	few	NA	TRBV5-4	CASSLDGGIEKLFF	TGTGCCAGCAGCTTGGACGGGGGGATCGAAAAACTGTTTTTT
TRBJ2-3	NA	TRBD2	TRBV7-3	CASSLRLAGGATDTQYF	TGTGCCAGCAGCCTCCGACTAGCGGGGGGCGCCACAGATACGCAGTATTTT
TRBJ1-5	NA	TRBD1	TRBV2	CASSAGTGVSMPQHF	TGTGCCAGCAGTGCCGGGACAGGGGTCTCCATGCCCCAGCATTTT
TRBJ2-1	NA	TRBD2	TRBV11-2	CASSYSSGGYNEQFF	TGTGCCAGCAGCTACTCTAGCGGGGGATACAATGAGCAGTTCTTC
TRBJ2-5	NA	TRBD1	TRBV19	CASRPGQQKETQYF	TGTGCCAGTAGGCCGGGACAGCAAAAAGAGACCCAGTACTTC
TRBJ1-1	NA	NA	TRBV6-5	CASSYGSTEAFF	TGTGCCAGCAGTTATGGCTCGACTGAAGCTTTCTTT
TRBJ2-5	NA	TRBD1	TRBV5-1	CASSATDRGKETQYF	TGCGCCAGCAGCGCTACTGACAGGGGGAAAGAGACCCAGTACTTC
TRBJ1-2	NA	NA	TRBV5-1	CASRGGPENYGYTF	TGCGCCAGCAGGGGGGGGCCTGAAAACTATGGCTACACCTTC